Sequencing of this TCR beta chain was carried out in a study of spatial heterogeneity in lung cancer. Germline loops: CDR1 SGHTA, CDR2 FQGTGA. The junction had 18 bases not matched to a gene; V was cut back by 4 bases and J by 7 bases. The CDR3 totals 18 residues. This clonotype was detected a few times. The time point was: blood at routine non-recurrence follow-up after resection. Every individual TCR cDNA molecule carried its own unique molecular identifier, which allowed correction of PCR and sequencing errors. TCRdb called the 5' RACE reads again in MiXCR, with one record for every CDR3 protein. The table lists 30,000 to 40,000 distinct CDR3 sequences, around 7.6% of them singletons.

This clonotype was obtained from a male donor with early-stage non-small cell lung cancer. The rearrangement joins TRBV7-3 to TRBJ2-1; 8 nucleotides align to TRBD2. The material was PBMCs, obtained at follow-up. The CDR3 sequence is CASSSPGSGAYSGNEQFF. For the CDR3, the DNA is TGTGCCAGCAGCTCACCGGGTAGCGGGGCCTACTCGGGTAATGAGCAGTTCTTC.